This T cell receptor (beta chain) originates from a study of blood T cell repertoires in COVID-19. On the study more broadly: Sites across the United States, Italy and Spain contributed samples from acute and convalescent COVID-19. PBMCs, B-cell-depleted T cells, or T cells were the source of the cDNA or gDNA that made up the material.

Authors' data handling: Using reference gene primer amplification, nucleated cell counts were estimated. Measured with immunoSEQ multiplex PCR; TCRdb has only the in-frame clones, and not every one. Clonal size and the V and J genes are those of that table, whereas D and trimming came from the DNA. The table has approximately 280,000 clones, 90% seen once. Trimming removed 8 bases from V and 5 bases from J, with 10 bases in between. The V gene's germline CDR1 is KGHSH and CDR2 LQKENI. The length of the CDR3 is 13 residues. Input material: PBMCs or T cells enriched from blood (not recorded which). The receptor comes from a woman younger than 35 with acute COVID-19. The chain carries TRBV18 and TRBJ1-6; the D is unclear. The CDR3: CASANSNNSPLHF. CDR3 sequence (DNA): TGTGCCAGCGCCAACAGCAATAATTCACCCCTCCACTTT.